The 30 T cell receptor beta chains in this list originate from one sample, sequenced in a study of T cell changes during pregnancy in multiple sclerosis. The data were produced by immunoSEQ multiplex PCR, yet TCRdb's version contains in-frame clones alone and is incomplete. The table has approximately 59,000 clones, 93% seen once. The sequencing used CD4+ T cells from peripheral blood mononuclear cells, collected before pregnancy. Receptors were obtained from a female donor with multiple sclerosis, enrolled in a pregnancy study.

This chain uses TRBV28 with TRBJ2-2, with D possibly matching TRBD2 (5 bases). The length of the CDR3 is 12 residues. V was pared by 8 bases and J by 4 bases, with 8 bases between. The germline CDR1 and CDR2 sequences are MDHEN and SYDVKM. CDR3 sequence reads: CASGRGTGELFF. For the CDR3, the DNA is TGTGCCAGCGGGAGAGGCACCGGGGAGCTGTTTTTT.

The chain recombines TRBV6-1 with TRBJ1-5, with TRBD1 as a possible D gene (6 bases). Deletions cut 3 bases from V and 7 bases from J, with 16 bases between. The V gene's germline CDR1 is MNHNS and CDR2 SASEGT. The CDR3 is 15 residues long. The CDR3: CASSDQGPSWQPQHF. For the CDR3, the DNA is TGTGCCAGCAGTGATCAGGGGCCCTCATGGCAGCCCCAGCATTTT.

The table lists this clone with a count of one. The chain recombines TRBV4-3 with TRBJ2-2; TRBD1 matches 7 bases. Per germline, CDR1 LGHNA and CDR2 YSLEER. This CDR3 is 16 amino acids long. J was trimmed by 2 bases and V by 4 bases; bases with no gene match: 7. CDR3 region: CASSRNRDRNTGELFF. The CDR3 nucleotides are TGCGCCAGCAGCCGCAACCGGGACAGAAACACCGGGGAGCTGTTTTTT.

This clone was seen a single time. This chain links TRBV5-1 with TRBJ2-7, with D tentatively TRBD2 (7 bases). In germline, CDR1 is SGHRS, CDR2 YFSETQ. The CDR3 is 15 amino acids. Trimming removed 4 bases at V and 5 bases at J, with 19 bases between. The CDR3 DNA reads as TGCGCCAGCAGCCACGGGAGGCAGGGGACCCACGAGCAGTACTTC. Encoded protein: CASSHGRQGTHEQYF.

The chain recombines TRBV5-4 with TRBJ2-5; maybe TRBD1 (6 bases). The CDR3 spans 15 residues. Trimming shortened V by 1 base and J by 2 bases, and 12 bases separated the two germline ends. Germline assignment: CDR1 SGHNT and CDR2 YYREEE (reference sequence). CDR3 sequence reads: CASSLMGQLQETQYF. The CDR3 coding sequence is TGTGCCAGCAGCTTGATGGGACAATTACAAGAGACCCAGTACTTC.

The genes are TRBV6-6 and TRBJ2-2; possible D gene TRBD2, 6 bases. CDR3 length: 13 amino acids. Trimming cost V 5 bases and J 5 bases, with 9 bases left between them. Germline CDR1 reads MNHNY; CDR2 reads SVGAGI (reference sequence). The CDR3 DNA reads TGTGCCAGCAGTCCCGGGACTACCGGGGAGCTGTTTTTT. This codes for CASSPGTTGELFF.

The CDR3 DNA reads as TGTGCCAGCAGCGCCGGGACAGGGGGCCTCCACGAGCAGTACTTC. Its protein is CASSAGTGGLHEQYF. The chain uses TRBV9 and TRBJ2-7; 12 positions agree with TRBD1. The V segment lost 3 bases and the J segment 5 bases; nucleotides outside the gene matches: 6. This CDR3 contains 15 residues. In germline, CDR1 is SGDLS, CDR2 YYNGEE.

The chain couples TRBV6-5 to TRBJ1-1; 7 bases line up with TRBD1. V trimming: 5 bases; J trimming: 2 bases; junction bases outside the gene matches: 8. This CDR3 contains 15 residues. Germline-derived CDR1 and CDR2 are MNHEY and SVGAGI. The CDR3 nucleotides are TGTGCCAGCAGTCCTACAGGGGCAACTAACACTGAAGCTTTCTTT. This encodes CASSPTGATNTEAFF.

The J gene is TRBJ2-5, the V gene TRBV5-1; TRBD1 agrees at 9 bases. The CDR3 runs to 15 residues. The J segment lost 4 bases and the V segment lost 4 bases, leaving 8 bases of the junction unmatched. Germline V gene lookup returns CDR1 SGHRS and CDR2 YFSETQ. The DNA for the CDR3 is TGCGCCAGCAGCACCGTACAGGGGGCGGGAGAGACCCAGTACTTC. Protein sequence: CASSTVQGAGETQYF.

V is TRBV5-6 and J is TRBJ2-5, with a possible D match to TRBD2 (5 bases). Trimming took 7 bases from V and 5 from J, leaving 12 bases between them. The CDR3 runs 12 residues. Germline V gene data show CDR1 as SGHDT and CDR2 as YYEEEE. The CDR3 region has the DNA TGTGCCAGCGGAGGTACGTTGGAGACCCAGTACTTC. Its protein is CASGGTLETQYF. Filled out from reference TRBV5-6 and TRBJ2-5, the complete variable domain reads DAGVTQSPTHLIKTRGQQVTLRCSPKSGHDTVSWYQQALGQGPQFIFQYYEEEERQRGNFPDRFSGHQFPNYSSELNVNALLLGDSALYLCASGGTLETQYFGPGTRLLVL.

The V and J genes are TRBV5-1 and TRBJ1-2; unclear D gene. The CDR3 loop spans 14 amino acids. V was clipped by 4 bases and J by 5 bases, with 15 bases between them. Per the germline V gene, CDR1 is SGHRS and CDR2 is YFSETQ. The CDR3 nucleotides read TGCGCCAGCAGCCCAGACGAGGGAGGATATGGCTACACCTTC. Amino acids: CASSPDEGGYGYTF.

This chain joins TRBV5-4 and TRBJ1-5, with D possibly being TRBD1 (5 bases). Trimming took off 3 bases at V and 5 bases at J, with 21 bases between the two ends. Germline V lookup: CDR1 SGHNT, CDR2 YYREEE (reference sequence). CDR3 length equals 17 residues. This CDR3 reads CASSWGGKARNDQPQHF. CDR3 coding DNA: TGTGCCAGCAGCTGGGGGGGGAAGGCGAGGAACGATCAGCCCCAGCATTTT.

CDR3 DNA: TGTGCCAGCAGTTCCGAGCTAGCGGGAGGCAATGAGCAGTTCTTC. Translating it yields CASSSELAGGNEQFF. This chain joins TRBV2 and TRBJ2-1; 11 positions match TRBD2. The trim removed 5 bases at V and 6 bases at J, leaving 6 bases unmatched. CDR1 SNHLY and CDR2 FYNNEI come from the germline V gene. This CDR3 has 15 residues.

This chain uses TRBV14 with TRBJ1-2, with unresolved D. CDR3 length equals 15 residues. V lost 0 bases and J lost 4, with 12 bases in between. Germline-derived CDR1 and CDR2 are SGHDN and FVKESK. CDR3 sequence: CASSQDLQAPYGYTF. In DNA form, the CDR3 reads TGTGCCAGCAGCCAAGATCTCCAGGCGCCCTATGGCTACACCTTC.

The chain employs TRBV28 and TRBJ2-7, with 8 nucleotides matching TRBD1. V lost 3 bases to trimming and J lost 0 bases; unmatched junction nucleotides: 4. This CDR3 is built from 15 residues. Germline CDR1 is MDHEN and CDR2 is SYDVKM. The CDR3 DNA follows: TGTGCCAGCAGTTTCCGGGACAGGTACTCCTACGAGCAGTACTTC. It is translated as CASSFRDRYSYEQYF.

This clone was counted between two and nine times. The chain employs TRBV30 and TRBJ1-2; no definite D call. V was clipped by 3 bases and J by 0 bases, with 8 bases between them. The CDR3 is 13 amino acids. Germline CDR1 reads GTSNPN; CDR2 reads SVGIG (reference sequence). CDR3 protein: CAWRQQANYGYTF. DNA for the CDR3: TGTGCCTGGAGACAGCAGGCTAACTATGGCTACACCTTC.

The rearrangement links TRBV2 to TRBJ2-7; 7 positions agree with TRBD1. The CDR3 sequence is 15 residues long. J gave up 4 bases and V 4 bases, and 10 bases lay outside the gene matches. The germline gives CDR1 SNHLY, CDR2 FYNNEI. CDR3: CASSGRDSTIYEQYF. CDR3 bases: TGTGCCAGCAGTGGCCGGGACAGCACGATATACGAGCAGTACTTC.

The chain uses TRBV5-6 and TRBJ2-3; 8 bases match TRBD2. The CDR3 extends over 15 amino acids. Germline-derived CDR1 and CDR2 are SGHDT and YYEEEE. V shed 4 bases and J 2 bases; nucleotides not matched to a gene: 6. The CDR3 sequence: CASSQGLAHTDTQYF. CDR3 DNA sequence: TGTGCCAGCAGCCAAGGACTAGCCCACACAGATACGCAGTATTTT.

The chain joins TRBV28 to TRBJ2-6, with TRBD1 matching over 8 bases. Germline V gene lookup returns CDR1 MDHEN and CDR2 SYDVKM. Trimming at V came to 9 bases and at J to 2 bases, leaving 6 bases not matched to a gene. The CDR3 runs 15 residues. CDR3 protein: CASGQGGTGANVLTF. In DNA, the CDR3 is TGTGCCAGTGGACAGGGAGGTACTGGGGCCAACGTCCTGACTTTC.

The V call is TRBV2, the J call TRBJ2-1, with TRBD2 matching over 11 bases. Germline-derived CDR1 and CDR2 are SNHLY and FYNNEI. The CDR3 contains 14 residues. V dropped 8 bases and J dropped 3; count of bases not matched to a gene: 3. The CDR3 spells CASSGTSGYNEQFF. The CDR3 DNA reads as TGTGCCAGCTCCGGGACTAGCGGCTACAATGAGCAGTTCTTC. Looking up the rest from reference TRBV2 and TRBJ2-1 gives the full variable domain: EPEVTQTPSHQVTQMGQEVILRCVPISNHLYFYWYRQILGQKVEFLVSFYNNEISEKSEIFDDQFSVERPDGSNFTLKIRSTKLEDSAMYFCASSGTSGYNEQFFGPGTRLTVL.

The J gene is TRBJ1-1, the V gene TRBV2; D is undetermined. Germline loops: CDR1 SNHLY, CDR2 FYNNEI. The CDR3 is made up of 11 amino acids. V was clipped by 3 bases and J by 10 bases, with 9 bases between them. The CDR3 DNA is TGTGCCAGCAGTGATGATGGGAGAGCTTTCTTT. Its protein is CASSDDGRAFF.

This chain joins TRBV10-2 and TRBJ2-5; 14 bases are shared with TRBD2. V lost 8 bases, J lost 4 bases, and 0 bases stayed unmatched. CDR3 length equals 13 residues. CDR1 and CDR2 (germline): WSHSY, SAAADI. CDR3 nucleotide sequence: TGCGCCAGCGGGACTAGCGGGAGAGAGACCCAGTACTTC. Translating gives CASGTSGRETQYF.

This clone was observed once. This chain connects TRBV19 to TRBJ2-7, with 9 bases identical to TRBD1. Germline CDR1 and CDR2: LNHDA and SQIVND (reference sequence). J was trimmed by 5 bases and V by 5 bases; bases with no gene match: 13. This CDR3 comprises 16 residues. The CDR3 DNA reads TGTGCCAGTAGTGGCAACCCCGGGACAGGGAGAAACGAGCAGTACTTC. Protein: CASSGNPGTGRNEQYF. The complete variable domain, with remaining parts taken from reference TRBV19 and TRBJ2-7, reads DGGITQSPKYLFRKEGQNVTLSCEQNLNHDAMYWYRQDPGQGLRLIYYSQIVNDFQKGDIAEGYSVSREKKESFPLTVTSAQKNPTAFYLCASSGNPGTGRNEQYFGPGTRLTVT.

The chain recombines TRBV10-3 with TRBJ2-2, with a tentative D call TRBD1 (5 bases). The CDR3 extends over 14 amino acids. Trimming cost V 7 bases and J 1 base, with 10 bases left between them. Germline V gives CDR1 ENHRY, CDR2 SYGVKD. DNA of the CDR3: TGTGCCATCAAGGGTCAGGGGAACACCGGGGAGCTGTTTTTT. The encoded protein is CAIKGQGNTGELFF.

The V and J genes are TRBV7-2 and TRBJ1-1; D is uncertain. There are 15 residues in the CDR3. Germline V gene sequence: CDR1 SGHTA, CDR2 FQGNSA. V was shortened by 1 base and J by 0 bases, with 9 bases between the two germline ends. The CDR3 reads CASSLDLYMNTEAFF. The CDR3 nucleotides read TGTGCCAGCAGCTTAGATTTGTACATGAACACTGAAGCTTTCTTT. Drawing the rest from reference TRBV7-2 and TRBJ1-1, the complete variable domain is GAGVSQSPSNKVTEKGKDVELRCDPISGHTALYWYRQSLGQGLEFLIYFQGNSAPDKSGLPSDRFSAERTGGSVSTLTIQRTQQEDSAVYLCASSLDLYMNTEAFFGQGTRLTVV.

The chain links TRBV6-6 to TRBJ2-1; 14 nucleotides align to TRBD2. Germline V gene lookup returns CDR1 MNHNY and CDR2 SVGAGI (reference sequence). Germline trimming cut 7 bases from V and 9 bases from J; bases unmatched to any gene: 2. The CDR3 extends over 13 amino acids. This chain's CDR3 is CASKGLAGGEQFF. The CDR3 DNA follows: TGTGCCAGCAAAGGACTAGCGGGAGGTGAGCAGTTCTTC.

In its sample, this clone was seen once. At one of its ends the junction is not consistent with the germline gene, which may arise from a read error. The chain links TRBV5-6 to TRBJ1-4; D is ambiguous. CDR1 is SGHDT, CDR2 YYEEEE, per germline. The CDR3 loop spans 12 amino acids. The CDR3 coding sequence is TGTGCCAGCAGCTTGTTAGGCGACGAGCGGTTCTTT. Encoded protein: CASSLLGDERFF.

The CDR3 sequence is CASSQLGAGYGYTF. CDR3 nucleotide sequence: TGCGCCAGCAGCCAATTAGGGGCCGGCTATGGCTACACCTTC. V is TRBV4-1 and J is TRBJ1-2; D might be TRBD1 (5 bases). The germline V and J ends were trimmed by 2 bases and 4 bases, with 11 bases remaining between them. This CDR3 spans 14 amino acids. CDR1 is MGHRA and CDR2 is YSYEKL in the germline V gene.

This chain joins TRBV14 and TRBJ2-1; 8 positions match TRBD1. Germline CDR1 and CDR2: SGHDN and FVKESK. There are 11 residues in the CDR3. Germline trimming cut 6 bases from V and 9 bases from J; bases unmatched to any gene: 1. The CDR3 DNA sequence: TGTGCCAGCAGACAGGGGGTTGAGCAGTTCTTC. Amino acids: CASRQGVEQFF. Filled out from reference TRBV14 and TRBJ2-1, the complete variable domain reads EAGVTQFPSHSVIEKGQTVTLRCDPISGHDNLYWYRRVMGKEIKFLLHFVKESKQDESGMPNNRFLAERTGGTYSTLKVQPAELEDSGVYFCASRQGVEQFFGPGTRLTVL.

The chain uses TRBV27 and TRBJ1-2, with TRBD1 as a possible D gene (5 bases). The CDR3 sequence is 14 residues long. Looked up from germline, CDR1 is MNHEY and CDR2 is SMNVEV (reference sequence). V was pared by 3 bases and J by 4 bases, with 12 bases between. CDR3 coding DNA: TGTGCCAGCAGTTTCGCGTACGGGGGCTATGGCTACACCTTC. Protein: CASSFAYGGYGYTF.